The 23 T cell receptor beta chains below all came from one sample that was sequenced in a study of cytomegalovirus exposure and HLA in healthy donors. Primers: 60 Vbeta forward and 13 Jbeta reverse. Generated by immunoSEQ multiplex PCR, the TCRdb table keeps only in-frame clones and is missing some. The sample holds roughly 140,000 clones, 76% seen once. Material for sequencing was PBMCs. The receptors were sampled from a man between 18 and 29 years old in good health and CMV-seronegative.

J is TRBJ1-5 and V is TRBV6-6; TRBD1 is a possible D gene (6 bases). From germline, CDR1 is MNHNY and CDR2 SVGAGI (reference sequence). V lost 6 bases and J 1 base, leaving 13 bases between the germline ends. The CDR3 length is 15 residues. Here the CDR3 reads CASSQTGRSNQPQHF. Here the CDR3 DNA reads TGTGCCAGCAGCCAAACAGGGAGAAGCAATCAGCCCCAGCATTTT.

J is TRBJ2-7 and V is TRBV18; TRBD2 matches 7 bases. Germline lookup yields CDR1 KGHSH and CDR2 LQKENI. The CDR3 loop spans 14 amino acids. J lost 4 bases, V lost 6 bases, and 9 bases had no gene match. The CDR3 DNA is TGTGCCAGCTCGCCGCTAGCGGTCCCATACGAGCAGTACTTC. Encoded protein: CASSPLAVPYEQYF.

Regarding this clone: This specimen includes other DNA sequences encoding the same CDR3. The rearrangement joins TRBV15 to TRBJ1-5, with D unresolved. From germline, CDR1 is LNHNV and CDR2 YYDKDF (reference sequence). Trimming cost V 2 bases and J 5 bases, with 4 bases left between them. This CDR3 spans 12 amino acids. Here the CDR3 reads CATSRQDQPQHF. DNA for the CDR3: TGTGCCACCAGCAGACAGGATCAGCCCCAGCATTTT.

A single count supports this clone. The chain has TRBV27 and TRBJ2-1; TRBD2 matches at 9 bases. Germline values: CDR1 MNHEY, CDR2 SMNVEV (reference sequence). The CDR3 is 17 residues long. V lost 3 bases to trimming and J lost 7 bases; unmatched junction nucleotides: 13. The CDR3 is CASSFRNSAGGLNEQFF. The CDR3 bases are TGTGCCAGCAGTTTCCGTAACTCCGCGGGGGGGCTTAATGAGCAGTTCTTC.

In DNA, the CDR3 is TGTGCCAGCAGCTTCCGGGGAGGTTACAATGAGCAGTTCTTC. Protein: CASSFRGGYNEQFF. This sequence joins TRBV5-6 and TRBJ2-1, with D perhaps matching TRBD2 (6 bases). The V and J ends lost 2 bases and 4 bases respectively, with 10 bases between them. CDR1 and CDR2 from the germline V gene are SGHDT and YYEEEE. There are 14 residues in the CDR3.

The chain employs TRBV6-6 and TRBJ1-1, with D perhaps TRBD1 (5 bases). Germline-derived CDR1 and CDR2 are MNHNY and SVGAGI (reference sequence). The CDR3 spans 13 residues. V lost 7 bases, J lost 8 bases, and 17 bases lay in between. The CDR3 reads CASNYGGGGEAFF. The CDR3 DNA is TGTGCCAGCAACTACGGGGGAGGCGGGGAAGCTTTCTTT.

This chain uses TRBV15 with TRBJ2-3, with a tentative D call TRBD2 (6 bases). The V gene lost 4 bases and the J gene lost 2 bases, with 19 bases spanning the gap. Per germline, CDR1 LNHNV and CDR2 YYDKDF (reference sequence). This CDR3 has 17 residues. CDR3 bases: TGTGCCACCAGCAACCCCTCGGGGGACTTGCTCACAGATACGCAGTATTTT. It specifies CATSNPSGDLLTDTQYF.

This clone was seen once. The chain carries TRBV18 and TRBJ2-7; TRBD2 matches at 10 bases. J lost 2 bases, V lost 3 bases, and 7 bases had no gene match. Germline CDR1 is KGHSH and CDR2 is LQKENI. This CDR3 has 16 residues. Written as DNA, the CDR3 is TGTGCCAGCTCACCTGCGAAGGGACTAGCGACCTACGAGCAGTACTTC. Encoded protein: CASSPAKGLATYEQYF.

This chain uses TRBV7-9 with TRBJ1-2; 12 bases line up with TRBD1. After removal of 5 bases from V and 7 bases from J, the junction contained 14 bases not matched to a gene. Germline CDR1 reads SEHNR; CDR2 reads FQNEAQ (reference sequence). The CDR3 length is 17 residues. The CDR3 bases are TGTGCCAGCAGCAAGATAACCTCCGGGACAGGGGGCAGTGGCTACACCTTC. This sequence encodes CASSKITSGTGGSGYTF.

The chain carries TRBV2 and TRBJ1-2; a weak D match, TRBD1 (5 bases). The CDR3 totals 13 residues. Germline V gene data show CDR1 as SNHLY and CDR2 as FYNNEI. V lost 10 bases and J 5 bases, leaving 17 bases between the germline ends. The CDR3 sequence: CATGGGLTYGYTF. The CDR3 nucleotides read TGTGCCACCGGTGGGGGGTTGACTTATGGCTACACCTTC.

The chain links TRBV28 to TRBJ2-1, with D possibly matching TRBD2 (7 bases). Germline lookup yields CDR1 MDHEN and CDR2 SYDVKM. Trimming left V 3 bases short and J 7 bases short, with 16 bases between. The CDR3 has 15 amino acids. CDR3 sequence: CASSFVGGGRNEQFF. Written as DNA, the CDR3 is TGTGCCAGCAGTTTTGTGGGAGGGGGACGGAATGAGCAGTTCTTC. Full variable domain (outside the CDR3, taken from reference TRBV28 and TRBJ2-1): DVKVTQSSRYLVKRTGEKVFLECVQDMDHENMFWYRQDPGLGLRLIYFSYDVKMKEKGDIPEGYSVSREKKERFSLILESASTNQTSMYLCASSFVGGGRNEQFFGPGTRLTVL.

The chain employs TRBV5-5 and TRBJ1-2; 8 bases fit TRBD1. Germline values: CDR1 SGHKS, CDR2 YYEKEE (reference sequence). The CDR3 length is 14 residues. The V and J ends lost 4 bases and 5 bases, in that order; junction bases with no gene match: 7. The CDR3 is CASSPGQGEYGYTF. The CDR3 DNA sequence: TGTGCCAGCAGCCCAGGACAGGGAGAGTATGGCTACACCTTC.

This clone was seen ten or more times. V is TRBV6-5 and J is TRBJ1-1; D is uncertain. The CDR3 contains 13 residues. CDR1 and CDR2 (germline): MNHEY, SVGAGI. V was cut by 6 bases and J by 4 bases, with 12 bases left in between. The CDR3 is CASRLREGTEAFF. CDR3 bases: TGTGCCAGCAGATTAAGGGAGGGCACTGAAGCTTTCTTT.

The chain links TRBV11-2 to TRBJ2-3; D not certain. Trimming shortened V by 4 bases and J by 11 bases, and 10 bases separated the two germline ends. The CDR3 is 11 residues long. CDR1 and CDR2 from the germline V gene are SGHAT and FQNNGV. The CDR3: CASSSGPLQYF. The CDR3 DNA sequence: TGTGCCAGCAGCTCTGGGCCGCTGCAGTATTTT.

The V gene is TRBV28, the J gene TRBJ1-6; 10 bases agree with TRBD1. Germline V gene sequence: CDR1 MDHEN, CDR2 SYDVKM. This CDR3 spans 19 amino acids. With V trimmed by 5 bases and J by 5 bases, 15 bases remained unmatched. In DNA, the CDR3 is TGTGCCAGCAGTCATCCAGGGACAGGGGTCGTGTTGGATAATTCACCCCTCCACTTT. Translating gives CASSHPGTGVVLDNSPLHF.

This chain connects TRBV11-2 to TRBJ2-1, with D perhaps matching TRBD1 (6 bases). Germline CDR1 reads SGHAT; CDR2 reads FQNNGV. The CDR3 extends over 17 amino acids. Trimming pared 2 bases from V and 8 bases from J, leaving 22 bases between. CDR3 nucleotides: TGTGCCAGCAGCTTATACAGAACCCAAACAGGGAGCGATGAGCAGTTCTTC. It encodes CASSLYRTQTGSDEQFF. The full variable domain, rest sourced from reference TRBV11-2 and TRBJ2-1, is EAGVAQSPRYKIIEKRQSVAFWCNPISGHATLYWYQQILGQGPKLLIQFQNNGVVDDSQLPKDRFSAERLKGVDSTLKIQPAKLEDSAVYLCASSLYRTQTGSDEQFFGPGTRLTVL.

This clone was observed a few times. The V and J genes are TRBV18 and TRBJ1-1; TRBD1 matches 7 bases. The CDR3 spans 16 residues. Germline CDR1 reads KGHSH; CDR2 reads LQKENI. V shed 2 bases and J 1 base; nucleotides not matched to a gene: 7. The CDR3 sequence: CASSPTPGGTNTEAFF. The CDR3 DNA reads TGTGCCAGCTCACCAACCCCAGGGGGGACGAACACTGAAGCTTTCTTT.

This chain connects TRBV6-6 to TRBJ1-2, with a weak D call TRBD1 (5 bases). Germline CDR1 reads MNHNY; CDR2 reads SVGAGI (reference sequence). The CDR3 is 11 residues long. Trimming took off 8 bases at V and 11 bases at J, with 15 bases between the two ends. CDR3 residues: CASFRGRAYTF. The CDR3 DNA is TGTGCCAGCTTCCGGGGGAGGGCGTACACCTTC.

This clone was observed a single time. The genes are TRBV28 and TRBJ2-2; D gene ambiguous. The CDR3 extends over 15 amino acids. Deletions cut 3 bases from V and 3 bases from J, with 11 bases between. CDR1 and CDR2 from the germline V gene are MDHEN and SYDVKM. DNA for the CDR3: TGTGCCAGCAGTTTGGTGCTAGTGGACACCGGGGAGCTGTTTTTT. Its protein is CASSLVLVDTGELFF.

This sequence joins TRBV7-9 and TRBJ2-3, with 8 bases aligning to TRBD2. The junction had 8 bases not matched to a gene; V was cut back by 5 bases and J by 1 base. The CDR3 has 16 residues. Germline assignment: CDR1 SEHNR and CDR2 FQNEAQ (reference sequence). This CDR3 is CASSPTAGAGTDTQYF. CDR3 bases: TGTGCCAGCAGCCCTACAGCGGGAGCGGGCACAGATACGCAGTATTTT.

V usage is TRBV19 and J usage is TRBJ1-4, with D possibly matching TRBD1 (6 bases). Germline CDR1 is LNHDA and CDR2 is SQIVND (reference sequence). The CDR3 is 15 amino acids. V was trimmed by 4 bases and J by 7 bases, leaving 16 bases between them. The CDR3 sequence: CASSKGGQGGEKLFF. CDR3 bases: TGTGCCAGTAGTAAGGGGGGGCAGGGAGGTGAAAAACTGTTTTTT.

This chain links TRBV6-5 with TRBJ1-1, with D maybe TRBD1 (6 bases). V shed 2 bases and J shed 7 bases, with 8 bases lying between them. Germline V gene sequence: CDR1 MNHEY, CDR2 SVGAGI. The CDR3 extends over 12 amino acids. CDR3 nucleotides: TGTGCCAGCAGTTACCCGGACAGTGAAGCTTTCTTT. Encoded protein: CASSYPDSEAFF.

This clone has only a few counts. The chain is built from TRBV2 and TRBJ1-4, with D possibly TRBD1 on 5 matching bases. The V gene's germline CDR1 is SNHLY and CDR2 FYNNEI. CDR3 length: 11 residues. V was cut by 7 bases and J by 7 bases, with 7 bases left in between. CDR3 sequence (DNA): TGTGCCAGCACTAGGGGTGAAAAACTGTTTTTT. Translating it yields CASTRGEKLFF.